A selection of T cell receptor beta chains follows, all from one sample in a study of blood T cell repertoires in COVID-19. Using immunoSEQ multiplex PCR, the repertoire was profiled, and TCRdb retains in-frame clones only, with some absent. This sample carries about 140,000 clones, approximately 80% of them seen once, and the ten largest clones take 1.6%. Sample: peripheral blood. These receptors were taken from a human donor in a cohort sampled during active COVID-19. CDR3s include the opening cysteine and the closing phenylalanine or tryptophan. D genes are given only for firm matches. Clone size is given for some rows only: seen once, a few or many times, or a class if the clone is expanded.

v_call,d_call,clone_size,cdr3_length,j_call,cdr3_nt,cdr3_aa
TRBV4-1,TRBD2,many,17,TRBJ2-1,TGCGCCAGCAGCCAAGAAGGAGGGCTAGCGGGAGGCAATGAGCAGTTCTTC,CASSQEGGLAGGNEQFF
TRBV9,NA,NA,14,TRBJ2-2,TGTGCCAGCAGCGTAGGGCCAAACACCGGGGAGCTGTTTTTT,CASSVGPNTGELFF
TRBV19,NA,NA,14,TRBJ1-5,TGTGCCAGTAAGCCCAGGGAAGCCCATCAGCCCCAGCATTTT,CASKPREAHQPQHF
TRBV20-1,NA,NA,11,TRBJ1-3,TGCAGTGGAGGCTCTGGAAACACCATATATTTT,CSGGSGNTIYF
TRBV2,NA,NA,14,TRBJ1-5,TGTGCCAGCAGTGAAGCGCGGGGAGATCAGCCCCAGCATTTT,CASSEARGDQPQHF
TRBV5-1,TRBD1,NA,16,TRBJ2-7,TGCGCCAGCAGCGCAACCGGGACAGGGGCATCCTACGAGCAGTACTTC,CASSATGTGASYEQYF
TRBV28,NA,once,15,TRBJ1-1,TGTGCCAGCAGTTTTATACTAGGGGCGGGGACTGAAGCTTTCTTT,CASSFILGAGTEAFF
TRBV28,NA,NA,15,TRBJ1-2,TGTGCCAGCACCCTCCCACAGGTCGGAACGGGTGGCTACACCTTC,CASTLPQVGTGGYTF
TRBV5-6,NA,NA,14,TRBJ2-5,TGTGCCAGCAGCTTCCGACAGATCCAAGAGACCCAGTACTTC,CASSFRQIQETQYF
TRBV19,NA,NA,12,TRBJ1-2,TGTGCCAGTAGCGCGGTAATCTATGGCTACACCTTC,CASSAVIYGYTF
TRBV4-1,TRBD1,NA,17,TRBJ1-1,TGCGCCAGCAGCCCCACGGACAGGGGGCTAAGGAGCACTGAAGCTTTCTTT,CASSPTDRGLRSTEAFF
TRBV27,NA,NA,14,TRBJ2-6,TGTGCCAGCGCCCTAGGGACAGGGGCCAACGTCCTGACTTTC,CASALGTGANVLTF
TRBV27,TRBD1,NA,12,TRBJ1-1,TGTGCCAGCATACAGGGGGCTGGTGAAGCTTTCTTT,CASIQGAGEAFF
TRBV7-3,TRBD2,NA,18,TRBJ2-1,TGTGCCAGCAGCTTATCGGGACTAGCGGGAGTGGGTTACAATGAGCAGTTCTTC,CASSLSGLAGVGYNEQFF
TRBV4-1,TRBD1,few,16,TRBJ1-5,TGCGCCAGCAGCCAAGACGGGACAGGAGGGAATCAGCCCCAGCATTTT,CASSQDGTGGNQPQHF
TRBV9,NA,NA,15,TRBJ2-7,TGTGCCAGCAGCGTCCACAGCGGAGTGGGGTACGAGCAGTACTTC,CASSVHSGVGYEQYF
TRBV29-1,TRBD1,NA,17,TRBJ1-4,TGCAGCGTTGCGGACAGGACTTGGATCGCAACTAATGAAAAACTGTTTTTT,CSVADRTWIATNEKLFF
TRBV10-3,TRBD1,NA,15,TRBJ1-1,TGTGCCATCAGTGAAACCGGGACAGAAAACACTGAAGCTTTCTTT,CAISETGTENTEAFF
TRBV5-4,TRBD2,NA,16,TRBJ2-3,TGTGCCAGCAGCCCTGGACTAGCGGGAGGAGAAGATACGCAGTATTTT,CASSPGLAGGEDTQYF
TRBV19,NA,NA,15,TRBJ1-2,TGTGCCAGTAGTATCAGGGGCGAATTTAACTATGGCTACACCTTC,CASSIRGEFNYGYTF
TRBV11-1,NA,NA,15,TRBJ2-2,TGTGCCAGCAGCTTAGCGGTGGACTACCACGGGGAGCTGTTTTTT,CASSLAVDYHGELFF
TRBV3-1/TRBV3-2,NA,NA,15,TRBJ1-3,TGTGCCAGCAGCCAAGGGTGGGGGCAAGGAAACACCATATATTTT,CASSQGWGQGNTIYF
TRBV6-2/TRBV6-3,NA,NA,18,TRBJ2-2,TGTGCCAGCAGTGCCCGACTCGCGGGATCGGTGAACACCGGGGAGCTGTTTTTT,CASSARLAGSVNTGELFF
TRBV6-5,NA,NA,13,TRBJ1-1,TGTGCCAGCAGGGGACAAACGAACACTGAAGCTTTCTTT,CASRGQTNTEAFF
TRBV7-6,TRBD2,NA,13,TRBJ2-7,TGTGCCAGCAGCTTAGCGCAAGCGGGGGAGCAGTACTTC,CASSLAQAGEQYF
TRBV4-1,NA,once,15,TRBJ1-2,TGCGCCAGCAGCCAACCGAGCAGGGGCGGGTATGGCTACACCTTC,CASSQPSRGGYGYTF
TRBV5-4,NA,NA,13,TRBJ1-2,TGTGCCAGCACCCTACCAGGGGTAGCTGGCTACACCTTC,CASTLPGVAGYTF
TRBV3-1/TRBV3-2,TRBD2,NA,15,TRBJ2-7,TGTGCCAGCAGCCAAGGACTAGCGGGAGGCTACGAGCAGTACTTC,CASSQGLAGGYEQYF
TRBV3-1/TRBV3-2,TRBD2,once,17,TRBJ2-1,TGTGCCAGCAGCCAAGGGGGTGTCGGGAGGCCACGGAATGAGCAGTTCTTC,CASSQGGVGRPRNEQFF
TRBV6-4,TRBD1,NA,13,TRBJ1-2,TGTGCCAGCAGTGATGACAGGGCGTATGGCTACACCTTC,CASSDDRAYGYTF
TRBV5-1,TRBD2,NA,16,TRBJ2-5,TGCGCCAGCAGGGAGGGACTAGCGGGGGATCAAGAGACCCAGTACTTC,CASREGLAGDQETQYF
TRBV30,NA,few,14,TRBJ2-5,TGTGCCTGGAGTGTAGACGGGACACAAGAGACCCAGTACTTC,CAWSVDGTQETQYF